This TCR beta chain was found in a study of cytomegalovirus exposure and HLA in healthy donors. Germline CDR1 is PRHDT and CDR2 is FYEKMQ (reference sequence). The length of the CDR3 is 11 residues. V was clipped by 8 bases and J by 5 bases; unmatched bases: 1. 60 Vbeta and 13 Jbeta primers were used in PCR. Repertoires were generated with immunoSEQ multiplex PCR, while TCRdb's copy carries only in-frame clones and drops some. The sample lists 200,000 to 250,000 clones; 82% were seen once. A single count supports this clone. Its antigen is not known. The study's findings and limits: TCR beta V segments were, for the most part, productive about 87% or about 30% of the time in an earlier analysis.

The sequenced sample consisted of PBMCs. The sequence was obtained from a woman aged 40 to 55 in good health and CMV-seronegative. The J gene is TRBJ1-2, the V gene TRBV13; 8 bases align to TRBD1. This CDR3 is CASGQGYGYTF. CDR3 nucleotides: TGTGCCAGCGGACAGGGTTATGGCTACACCTTC. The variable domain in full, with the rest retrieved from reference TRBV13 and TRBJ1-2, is AAGVIQSPRHLIKEKRETATLKCYPIPRHDTVYWYQQGPGQDPQFLISFYEKMQSDKGSIPDRFSAQQFSDYHSELNMSSLELGDSALYFCASGQGYGYTFGSGTRLTVV.